This T cell receptor (beta chain) was retrieved from a study of shared clonotypes between healthy human individuals. The germline V gene has CDR1 SEHNR and CDR2 FQNEAQ (reference sequence). Trimming took 3 bases from V and 1 from J, leaving 19 bases between them. This CDR3 is 18 amino acids long. Unsorted PBMC contributed 300 ng DNA, some 29,000 T cell genomes, to each replicate PCR. Profiling relied on immunoSEQ multiplex PCR, and the TCRdb table lists in-frame clones only, not all of them. Of 490,000 or so clones listed, about 80% are singletons. The sequenced sample consisted of PBMCs. This TCR was recovered from a middle-aged woman in good health. Some clones in this sample may be carry-over from other donors' samples. The chain uses TRBV7-9 and TRBJ2-4, with D possibly TRBD2 on 6 matching bases. CDR3: CASSFTSSTGDAKNIQYF. CDR3 nucleotides: TGTGCCAGCAGCTTCACTAGCAGCACGGGTGACGCCAAAAACATTCAGTACTTC.